This TCR beta chain stems from a study of blood T cell repertoires in COVID-19. This CDR3 contains 16 residues. Germline CDR1 reads LGHDT; CDR2 reads YNNKEL (reference sequence). J was trimmed by 4 bases and V by 5 bases; bases with no gene match: 8. Sequencing was performed with immunoSEQ multiplex PCR; in TCRdb, only in-frame clones are kept and a portion is missing. The sample lists 350,000 to 500,000 clones; 85% to 90% were seen once. Sequenced material: peripheral blood. This rearrangement joins TRBV3-1 (or the pseudogene TRBV3-2) to TRBJ2-5, with 12 positions matching TRBD2. This clonotype was obtained from a man younger than 35 with COVID-19, enrolled during active disease. The CDR3 here is CASSDTTLAGGETQYF. As DNA, the CDR3 is TGTGCCAGCAGCGACACCACACTAGCGGGAGGAGAGACCCAGTACTTC.